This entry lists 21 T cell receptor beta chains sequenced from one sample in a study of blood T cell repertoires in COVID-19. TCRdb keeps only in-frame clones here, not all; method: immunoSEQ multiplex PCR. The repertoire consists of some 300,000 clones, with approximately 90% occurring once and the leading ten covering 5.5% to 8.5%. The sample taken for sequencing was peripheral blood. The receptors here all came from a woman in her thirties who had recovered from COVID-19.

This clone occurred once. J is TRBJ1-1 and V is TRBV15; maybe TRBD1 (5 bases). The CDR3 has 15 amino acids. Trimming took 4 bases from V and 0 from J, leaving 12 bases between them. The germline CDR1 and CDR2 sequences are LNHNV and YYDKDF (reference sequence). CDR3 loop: CATSTGQSMNTEAFF. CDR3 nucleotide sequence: TGTGCCACCAGCACAGGGCAGTCCATGAACACTGAAGCTTTCTTT.

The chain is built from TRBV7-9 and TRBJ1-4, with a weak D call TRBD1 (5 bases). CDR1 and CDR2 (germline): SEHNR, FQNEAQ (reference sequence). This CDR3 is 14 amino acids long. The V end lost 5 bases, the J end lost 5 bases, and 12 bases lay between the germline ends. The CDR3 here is CASSPGTFNEKLFF. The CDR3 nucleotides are TGTGCCAGCAGCCCCGGGACTTTCAATGAAAAACTGTTTTTT. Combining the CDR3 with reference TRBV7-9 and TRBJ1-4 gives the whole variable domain DTGVSQNPRHKITKRGQNVTFRCDPISEHNRLYWYRQTLGQGPEFLTYFQNEAQLEKSRLLSDRFSAERPKGSFSTLEIQRTEQGDSAMYLCASSPGTFNEKLFFGSGTQLSVL.

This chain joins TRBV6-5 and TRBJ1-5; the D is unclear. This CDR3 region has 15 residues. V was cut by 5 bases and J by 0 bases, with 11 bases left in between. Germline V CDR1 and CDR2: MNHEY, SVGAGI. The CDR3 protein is CASSLLGDSNQPQHF. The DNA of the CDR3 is TGTGCCAGCAGTCTATTGGGAGATAGCAATCAGCCCCAGCATTTT.

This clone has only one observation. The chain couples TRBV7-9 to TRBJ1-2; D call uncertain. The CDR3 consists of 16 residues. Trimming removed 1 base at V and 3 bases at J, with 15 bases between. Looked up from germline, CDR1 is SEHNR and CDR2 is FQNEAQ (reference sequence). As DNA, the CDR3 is TGTGCCAGCAGCTTAGAGTCAAGCGATCCGGACTATGGCTACACCTTC. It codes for CASSLESSDPDYGYTF.

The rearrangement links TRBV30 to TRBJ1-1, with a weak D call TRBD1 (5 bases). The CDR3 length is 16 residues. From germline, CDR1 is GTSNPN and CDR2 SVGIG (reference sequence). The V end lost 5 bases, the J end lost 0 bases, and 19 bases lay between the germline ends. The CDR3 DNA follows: TGTGCCTGGGCGGACACGTTCGGGGGAATGAACACTGAAGCTTTCTTT. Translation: CAWADTFGGMNTEAFF. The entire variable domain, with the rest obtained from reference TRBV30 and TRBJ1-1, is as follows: SQTIHQWPATLVQPVGSPLSLECTVEGTSNPNLYWYRQAAGRGLQLLFYSVGIGQISSEVPQNLSASRPQDRQFILSSKKLLLSDSGFYLCAWADTFGGMNTEAFFGQGTRLTVV.

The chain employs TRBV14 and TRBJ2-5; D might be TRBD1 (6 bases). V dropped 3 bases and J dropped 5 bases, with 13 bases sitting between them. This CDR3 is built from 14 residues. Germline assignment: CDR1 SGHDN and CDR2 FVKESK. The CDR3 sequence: CASSQGARSETQYF. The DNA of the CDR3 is TGTGCCAGCAGCCAGGGGGCCAGATCGGAGACCCAGTACTTC. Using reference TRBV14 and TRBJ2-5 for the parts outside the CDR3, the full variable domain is EAGVTQFPSHSVIEKGQTVTLRCDPISGHDNLYWYRRVMGKEIKFLLHFVKESKQDESGMPNNRFLAERTGGTYSTLKVQPAELEDSGVYFCASSQGARSETQYFGPGTRLLVL.

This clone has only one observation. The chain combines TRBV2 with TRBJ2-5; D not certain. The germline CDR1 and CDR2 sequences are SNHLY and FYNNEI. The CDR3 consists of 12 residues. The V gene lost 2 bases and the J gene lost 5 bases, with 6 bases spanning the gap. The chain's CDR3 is CASSEYKETQYF. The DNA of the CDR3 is TGTGCCAGCAGTGAATACAAGGAGACCCAGTACTTC.

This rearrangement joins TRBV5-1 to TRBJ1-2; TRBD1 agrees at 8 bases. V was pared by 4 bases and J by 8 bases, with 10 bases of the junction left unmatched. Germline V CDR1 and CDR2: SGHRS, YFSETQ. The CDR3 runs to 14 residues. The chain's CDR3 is CASSRGGQGDGYTF. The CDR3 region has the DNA TGCGCCAGCAGCCGCGGTGGACAGGGAGACGGCTACACCTTC.

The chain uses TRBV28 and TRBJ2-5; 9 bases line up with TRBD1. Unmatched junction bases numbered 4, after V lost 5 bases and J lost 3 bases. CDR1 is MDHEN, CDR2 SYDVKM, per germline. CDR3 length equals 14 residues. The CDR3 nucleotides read TGTGCCAGCAGTCCCGGGACAGGGAAAGAGACCCAGTACTTC. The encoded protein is CASSPGTGKETQYF. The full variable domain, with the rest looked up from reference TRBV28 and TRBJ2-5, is DVKVTQSSRYLVKRTGEKVFLECVQDMDHENMFWYRQDPGLGLRLIYFSYDVKMKEKGDIPEGYSVSREKKERFSLILESASTNQTSMYLCASSPGTGKETQYFGPGTRLLVL.

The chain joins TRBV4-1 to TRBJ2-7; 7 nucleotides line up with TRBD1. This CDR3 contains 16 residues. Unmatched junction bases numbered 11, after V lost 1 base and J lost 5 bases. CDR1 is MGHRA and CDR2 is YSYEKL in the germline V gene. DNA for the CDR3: TGCGCCAGCAGCCAAGGACCGGAAGGGGGCTACGACGAGCAGTACTTC. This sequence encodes CASSQGPEGGYDEQYF.

As DNA, the CDR3 is TGTGCCATCAGCGAACTGGGGACAGGTGCTGAAGCTTTCTTT. Protein product: CAISELGTGAEAFF. V and J are TRBV10-3 and TRBJ1-1; TRBD1 matches 8 bases. The V segment lost 6 bases and the J segment 6 bases; nucleotides outside the gene matches: 9. This CDR3 spans 14 amino acids. Germline values: CDR1 ENHRY, CDR2 SYGVKD.

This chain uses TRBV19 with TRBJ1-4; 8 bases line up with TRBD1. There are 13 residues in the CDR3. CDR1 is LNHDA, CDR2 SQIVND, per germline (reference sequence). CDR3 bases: TGTGCTGCCCGGGGGACAGGTGATGAAAAACTGTTTTTT. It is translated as CAARGTGDEKLFF.

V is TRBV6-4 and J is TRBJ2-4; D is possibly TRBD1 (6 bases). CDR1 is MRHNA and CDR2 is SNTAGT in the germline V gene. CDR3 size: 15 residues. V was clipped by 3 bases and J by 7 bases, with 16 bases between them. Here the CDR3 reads CASSDQPGQNNIQYF. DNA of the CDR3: TGTGCCAGCAGTGATCAACCGGGACAAAACAACATTCAGTACTTC.

The CDR3 sequence: CASSRHRDLLGSPLHF. DNA of the CDR3: TGTGCCAGTAGTAGACACAGGGACCTTTTGGGGTCACCCCTCCACTTT. The V gene is TRBV19, the J gene TRBJ1-6; tentatively, D is TRBD1 (6 bases). Germline V gene lookup returns CDR1 LNHDA and CDR2 SQIVND (reference sequence). V lost 4 bases, J lost 10 bases, and 20 bases lay in between. The CDR3 has 16 amino acids.

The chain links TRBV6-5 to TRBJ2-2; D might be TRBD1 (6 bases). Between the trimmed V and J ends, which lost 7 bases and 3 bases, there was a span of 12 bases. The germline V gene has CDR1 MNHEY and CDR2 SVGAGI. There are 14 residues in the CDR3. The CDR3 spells CASTQGADTGELFF. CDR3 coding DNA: TGTGCCAGCACACAGGGAGCAGACACCGGGGAGCTGTTTTTT.

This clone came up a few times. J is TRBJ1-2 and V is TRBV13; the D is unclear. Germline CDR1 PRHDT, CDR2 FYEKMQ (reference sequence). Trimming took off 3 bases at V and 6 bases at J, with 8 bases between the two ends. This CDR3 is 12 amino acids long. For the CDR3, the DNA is TGTGCCAGCAGCTTGGGAGGTGATGGCTACACCTTC. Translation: CASSLGGDGYTF.

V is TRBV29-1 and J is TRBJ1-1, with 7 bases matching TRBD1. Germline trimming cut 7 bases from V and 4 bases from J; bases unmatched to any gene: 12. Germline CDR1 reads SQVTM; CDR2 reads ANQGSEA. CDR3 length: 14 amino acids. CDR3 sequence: CSALGPSGGTEAFF. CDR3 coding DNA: TGCAGCGCTCTGGGACCCTCAGGGGGCACTGAAGCTTTCTTT.

CDR3 sequence: CASSVASNTKNIQYF. The DNA of the CDR3 is TGTGCCAGCAGTGTTGCTAGCAACACCAAAAACATTCAGTACTTC. The genes are TRBV2 and TRBJ2-4; TRBD2 is a possible D gene (5 bases). The CDR3 runs to 15 residues. Deletions cut 4 bases from V and 2 bases from J, with 12 bases between. In germline, CDR1 is SNHLY, CDR2 FYNNEI. The full variable domain, its missing parts supplied by reference TRBV2 and TRBJ2-4, is EPEVTQTPSHQVTQMGQEVILRCVPISNHLYFYWYRQILGQKVEFLVSFYNNEISEKSEIFDDQFSVERPDGSNFTLKIRSTKLEDSAMYFCASSVASNTKNIQYFGAGTRLSVL.

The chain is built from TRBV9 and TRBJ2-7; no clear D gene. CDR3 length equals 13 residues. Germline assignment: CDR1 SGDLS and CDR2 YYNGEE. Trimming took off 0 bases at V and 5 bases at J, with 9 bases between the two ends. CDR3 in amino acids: CASSVGAANEQYF. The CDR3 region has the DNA TGTGCCAGCAGCGTAGGGGCAGCAAACGAGCAGTACTTC.

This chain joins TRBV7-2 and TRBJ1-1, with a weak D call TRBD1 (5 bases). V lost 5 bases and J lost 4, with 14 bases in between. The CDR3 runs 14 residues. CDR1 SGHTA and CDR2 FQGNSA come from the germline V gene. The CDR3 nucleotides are TGTGCCAGCAGCATAGACGCGGGGGTCACTGAAGCTTTCTTT. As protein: CASSIDAGVTEAFF.

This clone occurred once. DNA for the CDR3: TGTGCCACCAGAGAAGACAGGGGGCCAGATACGCAGTATTTT. The encoded protein is CATREDRGPDTQYF. The chain combines TRBV24-1 with TRBJ2-3, with 10 bases that match TRBD1. Germline loops: CDR1 KGHDR, CDR2 SFDVKD. V was clipped by 7 bases and J by 4 bases; unmatched bases: 4. The CDR3 loop spans 14 amino acids.